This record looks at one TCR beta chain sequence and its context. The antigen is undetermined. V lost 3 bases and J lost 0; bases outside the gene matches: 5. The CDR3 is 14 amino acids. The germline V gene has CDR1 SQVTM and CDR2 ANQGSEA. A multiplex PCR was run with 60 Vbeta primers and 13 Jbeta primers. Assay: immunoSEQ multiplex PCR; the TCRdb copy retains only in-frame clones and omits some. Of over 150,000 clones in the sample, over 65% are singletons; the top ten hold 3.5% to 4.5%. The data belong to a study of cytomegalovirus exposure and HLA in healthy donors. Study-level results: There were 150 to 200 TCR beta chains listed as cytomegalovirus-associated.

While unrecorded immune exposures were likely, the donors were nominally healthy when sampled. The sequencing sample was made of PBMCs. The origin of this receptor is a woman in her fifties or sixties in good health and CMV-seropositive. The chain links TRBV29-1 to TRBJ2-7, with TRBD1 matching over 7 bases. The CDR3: CSVDVTGLSYEQYF. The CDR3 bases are TGCAGCGTTGACGTGACAGGGCTCTCCTACGAGCAGTACTTC.